The 17 T cell receptor beta chains below were found in one sample sequenced in a study of shared clonotypes between healthy human individuals. Profiling relied on immunoSEQ multiplex PCR, and the TCRdb table lists in-frame clones only, not all of them. The sample shows roughly 700,000 clones, approximately 79% of them seen only once. The sequencing sample was made of memory CD4+ T cells sorted from blood. Subset noted: CD45RA-negative fraction. These receptors were collected from a young woman in good health.

The chain is built from TRBV10-3 and TRBJ1-6, with no clear D. The CDR3 has 12 residues. Germline CDR1 reads ENHRY; CDR2 reads SYGVKD. Between the trimmed V and J ends, which lost 4 bases and 9 bases, there was a span of 7 bases. The CDR3 DNA reads TGTGCCATCAGTGCGGGGAGTTCACCCCTCCACTTT. This translates into CAISAGSSPLHF.

This chain connects TRBV2 to TRBJ2-1; D is unclear. Trimming removed 8 bases at V and 1 base at J, with 12 bases between. Germline loops: CDR1 SNHLY, CDR2 FYNNEI. The CDR3 covers 14 residues. CDR3 DNA sequence: TGTGCCAGCGGCGGAACCTTTTCCTACAATGAGCAGTTCTTC. Protein product: CASGGTFSYNEQFF.

J is TRBJ1-3 and V is TRBV5-8; D not certain. V shed 2 bases and J shed 0 bases, with 9 bases lying between them. The CDR3 is 15 amino acids. In germline, CDR1 is SGHTS, CDR2 YDEGEE. DNA for the CDR3: TGTGCCAGCAGCTTTCAGGCAGTCTCTGGAAACACCATATATTTT. Its protein product is CASSFQAVSGNTIYF.

This clone turned up a few times. The gene calls are TRBV29-1 and TRBJ2-7, with 12 bases aligning to TRBD1. This CDR3 contains 15 residues. In germline, CDR1 is SQVTM, CDR2 ANQGSEA. Trimming at V came to 6 bases and at J to 6 bases, leaving 12 bases not matched to a gene. In DNA, the CDR3 is TGCAGCGTAAAACAAAGCGGGACAGGGGGCGGCGAGCAGTACTTC. Amino acids: CSVKQSGTGGGEQYF.

V usage is TRBV6-1 and J usage is TRBJ2-7; weak D call: TRBD2 (6 bases). V shed 5 bases and J shed 0 bases, with 11 bases lying between them. Germline CDR1 and CDR2: MNHNS and SASEGT. This CDR3 comprises 14 residues. The CDR3 nucleotides are TGTGCCAGCAGTCCCCGACTAGACTCCTACGAGCAGTACTTC. It translates to CASSPRLDSYEQYF.

V usage is TRBV11-3 and J usage is TRBJ2-2; TRBD1 matches at 7 bases. V lost 4 bases to trimming and J lost 9 bases; unmatched junction nucleotides: 11. Germline CDR1 and CDR2: SGHNT and YENEEA. This CDR3 comprises 15 residues. In DNA, the CDR3 is TGTGCCAGCAGCTCCCGGGACAGACCTCAAAGGGAGCTGTTTTTT. Its protein product is CASSSRDRPQRELFF. The full variable domain, its missing parts supplied by reference TRBV11-3 and TRBJ2-2, is EAGVVQSPRYKIIEKKQPVAFWCNPISGHNTLYWYLQNLGQGPELLIRYENEEAVDDSQLPKDRFSAERLKGVDSTLKIQPAELGDSAVYLCASSSRDRPQRELFFGEGSRLTVL.

Details on this clone: Other DNA sequences in this specimen translate into the identical CDR3. In DNA, the CDR3 is TGTGCCAGCAGGGGTAGCACAGATACGCAGTATTTT. Translated, it gives CASRGSTDTQYF. The V and J genes are TRBV2 and TRBJ2-3; D gene ambiguous. V was pared by 6 bases and J by 0 bases, with 4 bases between. This CDR3 has 12 residues. Germline CDR1 SNHLY, CDR2 FYNNEI.

J is TRBJ2-7 and V is TRBV30, with 10 positions matching TRBD1. CDR3 size: 14 residues. CDR1 is GTSNPN, CDR2 SVGIG, per germline (reference sequence). The V and J ends lost 5 bases and 2 bases, in that order; junction bases with no gene match: 6. CDR3 in DNA: TGTGCCTGGTCAAAAGGACAGGGGGCCTACGAGCAGTACTTC. Its protein product is CAWSKGQGAYEQYF.

The rearrangement links TRBV19 to TRBJ2-1, with TRBD2 matching over 12 bases. Germline V gives CDR1 LNHDA, CDR2 SQIVND (reference sequence). The CDR3 has 15 amino acids. The V segment lost 1 base and the J segment 13 bases; nucleotides outside the gene matches: 8. CDR3 residues: CASSIVLAGGQTQFF. As DNA, the CDR3 is TGTGCCAGTAGTATAGTTCTAGCGGGAGGGCAAACCCAGTTCTTC.

This sequence joins TRBV5-6 and TRBJ1-5; no firm D call. The V end lost 1 base, the J end lost 2 bases, and 7 bases lay between the germline ends. Germline V gene sequence: CDR1 SGHDT, CDR2 YYEEEE. The CDR3 covers 14 residues. CDR3 in amino acids: CASSLYYGNQPQHF. The CDR3 DNA sequence: TGTGCCAGCAGCTTGTACTACGGCAATCAGCCCCAGCATTTT.

J is TRBJ2-4 and V is TRBV19; 10 nucleotides line up with TRBD1. Germline CDR1 is LNHDA and CDR2 is SQIVND (reference sequence). Trimming removed 8 bases from V and 0 bases from J; junction bases left unmatched: 7. The CDR3 sequence is 16 residues long. CDR3 sequence reads: CASSGTGAIAKNIQYF. Written as DNA, the CDR3 is TGTGCCAGTTCCGGGACAGGGGCCATAGCCAAAAACATTCAGTACTTC.

This chain connects TRBV7-7 to TRBJ2-5; D gene unclear. V lost 2 bases and J lost 5, with 9 bases in between. The CDR3 consists of 13 residues. Per the germline V gene, CDR1 is SSHAT and CDR2 is FNYEAQ (reference sequence). DNA of the CDR3: TGTGCCAGCAGCTTAAATGCGGACGAGACCCAGTACTTC. Translating it yields CASSLNADETQYF.

The chain carries TRBV4-1 and TRBJ2-3; 8 bases line up with TRBD1. The V gene's germline CDR1 is MGHRA and CDR2 YSYEKL. After removal of 6 bases from V and 3 bases from J, the junction contained 11 bases not matched to a gene. This CDR3 is built from 16 residues. This chain's CDR3 is CASSPRQGLRTDTQYF. Written as DNA, the CDR3 is TGCGCCAGCAGTCCCAGACAGGGGCTTAGGACAGATACGCAGTATTTT.

V gene TRBV5-4 combines with J gene TRBJ2-5; 13 bases match TRBD2. J lost 4 bases, V lost 4 bases, and 7 bases had no gene match. Germline V gives CDR1 SGHNT, CDR2 YYREEE (reference sequence). This CDR3 has 16 residues. The CDR3 loop is CASSPSRTSGRETQYF. The CDR3 DNA follows: TGTGCCAGCAGCCCTTCACGGACTAGCGGGAGAGAGACCCAGTACTTC.

This rearrangement joins TRBV6-5 to TRBJ1-5; TRBD1 agrees at 8 bases. The length of the CDR3 is 15 residues. Germline CDR1 and CDR2: MNHEY and SVGAGI. V dropped 4 bases and J dropped 2; count of bases not matched to a gene: 4. The DNA of the CDR3 is TGTGCCAGCAGTTCAGGGGGCGCGGGCAATCAGCCCCAGCATTTT. Protein product: CASSSGGAGNQPQHF.

The chain couples TRBV28 to TRBJ1-1, with no clear D. V was trimmed by 4 bases and J by 1 base, leaving 13 bases between them. Germline V gene sequence: CDR1 MDHEN, CDR2 SYDVKM. The CDR3 runs 15 residues. This CDR3 is CASSSPWAANTEAFF. In nucleotides, the CDR3 is TGTGCCAGCAGTTCGCCTTGGGCAGCGAACACTGAAGCTTTCTTT. The full variable domain, rest sourced from reference TRBV28 and TRBJ1-1, is DVKVTQSSRYLVKRTGEKVFLECVQDMDHENMFWYRQDPGLGLRLIYFSYDVKMKEKGDIPEGYSVSREKKERFSLILESASTNQTSMYLCASSSPWAANTEAFFGQGTRLTVV.

This sequence joins TRBV10-2 and TRBJ1-1, with TRBD1 identical over 7 bases. V gave up 7 bases and J gave up 0 bases; unmatched junction bases: 8. The CDR3 sequence is 15 residues long. CDR1 WSHSY and CDR2 SAAADI come from the germline V gene. The chain's CDR3 is CASKGTADLNTEAFF. CDR3 nucleotide sequence: TGCGCCAGCAAGGGGACAGCAGATCTGAACACTGAAGCTTTCTTT.